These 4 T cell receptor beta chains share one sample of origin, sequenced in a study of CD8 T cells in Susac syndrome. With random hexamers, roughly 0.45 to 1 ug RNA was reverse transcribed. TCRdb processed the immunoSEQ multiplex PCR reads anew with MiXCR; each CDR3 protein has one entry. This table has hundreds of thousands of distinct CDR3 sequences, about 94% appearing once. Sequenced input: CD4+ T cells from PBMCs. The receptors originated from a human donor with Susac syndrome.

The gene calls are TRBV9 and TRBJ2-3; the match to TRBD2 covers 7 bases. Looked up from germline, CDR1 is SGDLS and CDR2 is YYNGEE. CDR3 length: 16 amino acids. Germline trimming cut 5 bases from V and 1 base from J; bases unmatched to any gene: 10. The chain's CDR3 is CASSRDPRGGTDTQYF. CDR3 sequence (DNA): TGTGCCAGCAGTAGGGACCCCCGGGGGGGCACAGATACGCAGTATTTT.

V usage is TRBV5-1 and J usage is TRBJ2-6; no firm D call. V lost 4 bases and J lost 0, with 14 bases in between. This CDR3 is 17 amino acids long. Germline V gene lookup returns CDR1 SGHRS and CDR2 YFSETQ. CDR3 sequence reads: CASSPGGPSSGANVLTF. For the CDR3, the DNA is TGCGCCAGCAGCCCCGGCGGACCGTCCTCTGGGGCCAACGTCCTGACTTTC. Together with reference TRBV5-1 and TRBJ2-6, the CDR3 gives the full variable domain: KAGVTQTPRYLIKTRGQQVTLSCSPISGHRSVSWYQQTPGQGLQFLFEYFSETQRNKGNFPGRFSGRQFSNSRSEMNVSTLELGDSALYLCASSPGGPSSGANVLTFGAGSRLTVL.

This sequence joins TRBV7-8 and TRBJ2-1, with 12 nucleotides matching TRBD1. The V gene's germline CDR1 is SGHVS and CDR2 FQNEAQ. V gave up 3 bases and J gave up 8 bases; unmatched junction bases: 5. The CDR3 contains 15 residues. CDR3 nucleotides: TGTGCCAGCAGCTTGTGGGACAGGGGGCGCGATGAGCAGTTCTTC. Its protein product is CASSLWDRGRDEQFF.

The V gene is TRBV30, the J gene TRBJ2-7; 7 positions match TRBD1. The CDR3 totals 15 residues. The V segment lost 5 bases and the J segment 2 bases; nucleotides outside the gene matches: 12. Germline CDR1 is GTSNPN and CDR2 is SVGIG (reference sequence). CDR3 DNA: TGTGCCTGGGACCCGCTGGACAGGATCACCTACGAGCAGTACTTC. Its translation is CAWDPLDRITYEQYF. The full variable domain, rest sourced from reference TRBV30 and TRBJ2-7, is SQTIHQWPATLVQPVGSPLSLECTVEGTSNPNLYWYRQAAGRGLQLLFYSVGIGQISSEVPQNLSASRPQDRQFILSSKKLLLSDSGFYLCAWDPLDRITYEQYFGPGTRLTVT.